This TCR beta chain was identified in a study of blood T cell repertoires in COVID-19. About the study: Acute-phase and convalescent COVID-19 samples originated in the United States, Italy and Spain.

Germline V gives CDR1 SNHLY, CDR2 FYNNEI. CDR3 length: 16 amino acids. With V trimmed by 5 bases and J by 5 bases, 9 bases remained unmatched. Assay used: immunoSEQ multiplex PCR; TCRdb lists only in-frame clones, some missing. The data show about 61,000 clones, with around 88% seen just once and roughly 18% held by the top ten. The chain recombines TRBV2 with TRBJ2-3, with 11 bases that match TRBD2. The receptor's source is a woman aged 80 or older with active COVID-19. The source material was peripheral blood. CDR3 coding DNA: TGTGCCAGCAGTCTTGGACTAGCGGGCGGGGGAGATACGCAGTATTTT. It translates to CASSLGLAGGGDTQYF.